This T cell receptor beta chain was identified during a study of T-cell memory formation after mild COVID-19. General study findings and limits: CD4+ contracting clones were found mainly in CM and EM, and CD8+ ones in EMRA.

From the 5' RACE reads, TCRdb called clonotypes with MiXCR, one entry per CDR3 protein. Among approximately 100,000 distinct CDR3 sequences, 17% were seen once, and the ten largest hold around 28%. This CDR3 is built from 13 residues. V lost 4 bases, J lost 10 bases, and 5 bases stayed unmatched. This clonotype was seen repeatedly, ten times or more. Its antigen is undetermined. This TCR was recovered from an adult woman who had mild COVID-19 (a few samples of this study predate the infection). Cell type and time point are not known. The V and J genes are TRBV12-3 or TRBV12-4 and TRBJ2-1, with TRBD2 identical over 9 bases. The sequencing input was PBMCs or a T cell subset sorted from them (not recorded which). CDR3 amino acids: CASSSGGGGEQFF. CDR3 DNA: TGTGCCAGCAGTTCGGGCGGGGGGGGCGAGCAGTTCTTC.